This TCR beta chain comes out of a study of a mutant IDH1 vaccine in newly diagnosed glioma. Whole-study context: Investigators started vaccination 4-6 weeks after radiotherapy alone, or with temozolomide cycles. It was radiotherapy, temozolomide, or both that patients received previously, with most receiving both. Whole-study results and caveats: Of all patients, approximately 93% showed vaccine-induced immune responses.

As to time point: week 23, last vaccination. Alongside topical imiquimod, each dose of vaccine comprised 300 ug of mutant IDH1 20-mer peptide. Newly diagnosed WHO grade 3 or 4 IDH1-mutant, ATRX-lost astrocytomas were identified in the donors. Data came from immunoSEQ multiplex PCR; TCRdb stores just in-frame clones and leaves some out. The sample includes almost 85,000 clones, 85% seen only once; the top ten take 2.2%. Germline CDR1 reads SGHAT; CDR2 reads FQDESV (reference sequence). Deletions cut 1 base from V and 3 bases from J, with 16 bases between. The CDR3 totals 17 residues. Of note for this clone: Its antigen is undetermined.

This chain connects TRBV11-1 to TRBJ2-1, with D hard to call. The TCR comes from a man aged 25 to 40 with glioma. Some clones in this sample may be carry-over from other donors' samples. Material: PBMCs, obtained from a glioma patient whose treatment included an IDH1 peptide vaccine. Here the CDR3 reads CASSLGPSYQYYNEQFF. CDR3 DNA sequence: TGTGCCAGCAGCTTAGGTCCCTCGTACCAATACTACAATGAGCAGTTCTTC.